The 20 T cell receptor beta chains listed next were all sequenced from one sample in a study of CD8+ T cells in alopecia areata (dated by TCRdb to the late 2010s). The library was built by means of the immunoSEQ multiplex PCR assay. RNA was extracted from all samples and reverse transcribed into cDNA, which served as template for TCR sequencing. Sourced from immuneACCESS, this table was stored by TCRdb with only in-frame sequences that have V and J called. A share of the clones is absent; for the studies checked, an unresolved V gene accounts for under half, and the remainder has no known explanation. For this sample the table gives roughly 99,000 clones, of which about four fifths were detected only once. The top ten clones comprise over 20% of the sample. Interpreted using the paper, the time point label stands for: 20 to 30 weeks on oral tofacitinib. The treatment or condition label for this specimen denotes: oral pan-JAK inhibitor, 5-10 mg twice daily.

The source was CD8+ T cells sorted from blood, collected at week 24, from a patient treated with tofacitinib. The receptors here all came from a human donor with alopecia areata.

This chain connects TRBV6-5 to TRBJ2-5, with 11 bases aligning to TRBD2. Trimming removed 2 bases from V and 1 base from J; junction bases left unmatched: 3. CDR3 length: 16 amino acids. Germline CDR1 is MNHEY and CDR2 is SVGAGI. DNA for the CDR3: TGTGCCAGCAGTTACAGACTAGCGGGGACCCAAGAGACCCAGTACTTC. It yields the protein CASSYRLAGTQETQYF.

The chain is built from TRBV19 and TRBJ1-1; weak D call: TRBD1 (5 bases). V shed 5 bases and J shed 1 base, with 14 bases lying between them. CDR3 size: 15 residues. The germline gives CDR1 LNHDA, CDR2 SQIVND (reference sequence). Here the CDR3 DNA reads TGTGCCAGTAGTTCTTCGACTGGGGGGAACACTGAAGCTTTCTTT. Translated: CASSSSTGGNTEAFF.

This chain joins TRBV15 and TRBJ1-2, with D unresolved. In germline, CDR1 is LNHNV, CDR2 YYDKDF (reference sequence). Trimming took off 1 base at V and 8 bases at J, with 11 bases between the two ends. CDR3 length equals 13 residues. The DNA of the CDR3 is TGTGCCACCAGCAGAGCCCTGATGGCGGGCTACACCTTC. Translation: CATSRALMAGYTF.

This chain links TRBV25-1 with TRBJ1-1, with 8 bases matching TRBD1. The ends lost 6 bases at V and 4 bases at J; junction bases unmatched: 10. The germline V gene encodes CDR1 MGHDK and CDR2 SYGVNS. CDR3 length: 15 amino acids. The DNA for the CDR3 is TGTGCCAGCAGAGGCGACAGGGGCTACCGCACTGAAGCTTTCTTT. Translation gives CASRGDRGYRTEAFF.

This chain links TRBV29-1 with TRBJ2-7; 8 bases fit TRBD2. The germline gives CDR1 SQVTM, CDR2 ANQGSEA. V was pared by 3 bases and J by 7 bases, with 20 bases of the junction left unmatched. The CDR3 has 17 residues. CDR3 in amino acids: CSVDGLAGSSTHGEQYF. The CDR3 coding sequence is TGCAGCGTTGACGGGCTAGCGGGTTCTTCAACGCACGGGGAGCAGTACTTC.

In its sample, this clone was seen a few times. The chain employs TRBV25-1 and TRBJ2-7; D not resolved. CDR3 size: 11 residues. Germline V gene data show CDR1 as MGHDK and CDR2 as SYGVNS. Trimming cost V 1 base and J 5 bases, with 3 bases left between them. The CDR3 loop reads CASSEWNEQYF. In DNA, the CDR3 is TGTGCCAGCAGTGAATGGAACGAGCAGTACTTC.

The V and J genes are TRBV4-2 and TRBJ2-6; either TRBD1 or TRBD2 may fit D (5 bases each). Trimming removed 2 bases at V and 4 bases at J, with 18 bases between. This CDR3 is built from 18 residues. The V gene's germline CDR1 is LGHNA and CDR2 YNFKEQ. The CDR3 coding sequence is TGTGCCAGCAGCCAAAGAGGGGACGTTTTGGAAGGGGCCAACGTCCTGACTTTC. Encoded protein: CASSQRGDVLEGANVLTF.

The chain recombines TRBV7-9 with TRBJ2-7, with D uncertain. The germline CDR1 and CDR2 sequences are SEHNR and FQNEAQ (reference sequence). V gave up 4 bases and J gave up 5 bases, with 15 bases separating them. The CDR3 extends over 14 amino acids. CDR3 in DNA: TGTGCCAGCAGCTCTACAGAAGGCGTCGACGAGCAGTACTTC. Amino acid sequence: CASSSTEGVDEQYF.

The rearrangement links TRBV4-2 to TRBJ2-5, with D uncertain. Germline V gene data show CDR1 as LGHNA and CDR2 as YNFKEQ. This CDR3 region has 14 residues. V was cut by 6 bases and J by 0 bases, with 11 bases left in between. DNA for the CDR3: TGTGCCAGCAGACCCGACAACTACCAAGAGACCCAGTACTTC. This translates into CASRPDNYQETQYF.

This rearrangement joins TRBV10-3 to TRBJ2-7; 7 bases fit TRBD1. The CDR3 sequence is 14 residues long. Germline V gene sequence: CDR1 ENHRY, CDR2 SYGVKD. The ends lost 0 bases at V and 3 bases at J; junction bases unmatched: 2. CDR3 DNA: TGTGCCATCAGTGAGTCGAACAGGGGCTACGAGCAGTACTTC. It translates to CAISESNRGYEQYF.

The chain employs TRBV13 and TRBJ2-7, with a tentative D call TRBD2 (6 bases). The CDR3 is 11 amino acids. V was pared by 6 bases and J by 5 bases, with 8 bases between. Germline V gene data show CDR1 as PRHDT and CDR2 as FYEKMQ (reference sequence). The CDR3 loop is CASSRRDEQYF. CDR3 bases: TGTGCCAGCAGTAGGAGGGACGAGCAGTACTTC.

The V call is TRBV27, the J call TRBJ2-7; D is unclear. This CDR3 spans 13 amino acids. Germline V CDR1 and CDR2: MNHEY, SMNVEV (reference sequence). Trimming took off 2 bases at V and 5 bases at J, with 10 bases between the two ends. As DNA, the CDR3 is TGTGCCAGCAGTTTAAGCGATTGGAACGAGCAGTACTTC. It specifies CASSLSDWNEQYF.

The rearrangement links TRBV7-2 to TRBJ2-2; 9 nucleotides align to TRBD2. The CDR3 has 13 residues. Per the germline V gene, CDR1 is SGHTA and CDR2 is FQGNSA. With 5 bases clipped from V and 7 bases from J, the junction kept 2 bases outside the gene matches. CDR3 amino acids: CASSPLAGGELFF. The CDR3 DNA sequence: TGTGCCAGCAGCCCACTAGCGGGCGGGGAGCTGTTTTTT.

CDR3: CASSLASGGTRELFF. In nucleotides, the CDR3 is TGTGCCAGCAGCTTGGCTAGCGGGGGGACCCGGGAGCTGTTTTTT. The rearrangement joins TRBV5-6 to TRBJ2-2; 11 bases line up with TRBD2. This CDR3 is 15 amino acids long. J was trimmed by 9 bases and V by 0 bases; bases with no gene match: 4. Germline V gene data show CDR1 as SGHDT and CDR2 as YYEEEE.

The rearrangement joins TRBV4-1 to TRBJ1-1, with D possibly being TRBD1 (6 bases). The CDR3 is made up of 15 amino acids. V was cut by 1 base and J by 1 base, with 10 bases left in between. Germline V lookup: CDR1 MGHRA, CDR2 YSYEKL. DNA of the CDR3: TGCGCCAGCAGCCAAGTTAAGACAGGGAACACTGAAGCTTTCTTT. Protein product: CASSQVKTGNTEAFF.

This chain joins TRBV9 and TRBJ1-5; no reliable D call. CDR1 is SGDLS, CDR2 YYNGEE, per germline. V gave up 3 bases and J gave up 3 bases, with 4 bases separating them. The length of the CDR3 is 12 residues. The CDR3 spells CASSGDNQPQHF. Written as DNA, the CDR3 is TGTGCCAGCAGCGGGGACAATCAGCCCCAGCATTTT.

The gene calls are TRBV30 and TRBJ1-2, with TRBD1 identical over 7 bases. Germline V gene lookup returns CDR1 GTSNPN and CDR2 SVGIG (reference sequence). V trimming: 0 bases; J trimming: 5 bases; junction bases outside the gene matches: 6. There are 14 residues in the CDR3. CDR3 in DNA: TGTGCCTGGAGTGTTCCCAGGGGGTATTATGGCTACACCTTC. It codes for CAWSVPRGYYGYTF.

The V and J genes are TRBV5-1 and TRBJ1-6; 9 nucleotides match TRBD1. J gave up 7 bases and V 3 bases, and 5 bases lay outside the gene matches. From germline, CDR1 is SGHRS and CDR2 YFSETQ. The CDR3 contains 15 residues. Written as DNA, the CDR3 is TGCGCCAGCAGCTGGGCGGGACAGGGAAATTCACCCCTCCACTTT. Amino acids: CASSWAGQGNSPLHF. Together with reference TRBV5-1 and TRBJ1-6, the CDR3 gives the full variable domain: KAGVTQTPRYLIKTRGQQVTLSCSPISGHRSVSWYQQTPGQGLQFLFEYFSETQRNKGNFPGRFSGRQFSNSRSEMNVSTLELGDSALYLCASSWAGQGNSPLHFGNGTRLTVT.

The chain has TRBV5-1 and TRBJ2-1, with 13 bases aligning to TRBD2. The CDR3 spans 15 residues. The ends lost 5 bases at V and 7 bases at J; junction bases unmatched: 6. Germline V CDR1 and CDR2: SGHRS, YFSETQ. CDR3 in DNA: TGCGCCAGCAGAATTGGGACTAGCGGGGCGAATGAGCAGTTCTTC. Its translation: CASRIGTSGANEQFF.

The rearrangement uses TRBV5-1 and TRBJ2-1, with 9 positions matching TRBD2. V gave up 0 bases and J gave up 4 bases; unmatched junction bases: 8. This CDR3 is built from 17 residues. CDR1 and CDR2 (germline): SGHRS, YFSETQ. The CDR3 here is CASSLDLAGIGYNEQFF. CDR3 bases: TGCGCCAGCAGCTTGGACCTAGCGGGGATAGGGTACAATGAGCAGTTCTTC.